The clone carrying this TCR beta chain was found a few times. The antigen remains unidentified. All TCR cDNA molecules were individually tagged with a unique molecular identifier. MiXCR was run by TCRdb on the 5' RACE reads, yielding one entry per CDR3 protein. The sample carries about 50,000 distinct CDR3 sequences, 6.5% to 8% recorded once. Time point: sample taken at primary tumor resection. Whole RNA, isolated from tumor, nontumor lung or frozen PBMC, was sequenced without prior sorting. Samples were donated by 72 untreated early-stage non-small cell lung cancer patients. The data derive from a study of spatial heterogeneity in lung cancer. The CDR3 sequence is 12 residues long. The ends were cut back, 3 bases at V and 5 bases at J, with 10 bases in the middle. The germline CDR1 and CDR2 sequences are SQVTM and ANQGSEA. Study findings and constraints: Ubiquitous expanded tumor TCRs were observed in blood more at resection than follow-up.

V usage is TRBV29-1 and J usage is TRBJ2-5; D is ambiguous. The receptor was derived from a female donor with early-stage non-small cell lung cancer. Here the sequenced sample was PBMCs, taken at surgery. CDR3 nucleotide sequence: TGCAGCGTTGACTTCAGGTTTGAGACCCAGTACTTC. Its protein is CSVDFRFETQYF. The full variable domain, completed using reference TRBV29-1 and TRBJ2-5, is SAVISQKPSRDICQRGTSLTIQCQVDSQVTMMFWYRQQPGQSLTLIATANQGSEATYESGFVIDKFPISRPNLTFSTLTVSNMSPEDSSIYLCSVDFRFETQYFGPGTRLLVL.